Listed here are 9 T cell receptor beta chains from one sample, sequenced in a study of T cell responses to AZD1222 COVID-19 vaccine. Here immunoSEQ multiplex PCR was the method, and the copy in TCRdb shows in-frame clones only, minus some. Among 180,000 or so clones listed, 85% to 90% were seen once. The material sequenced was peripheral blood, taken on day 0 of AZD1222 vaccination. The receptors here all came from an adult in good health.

In DNA, the CDR3 is TGCGCCAGCAGTGCGGGGGGGCGGTTTACTGAAGCTTTCTTT. Translation gives CASSAGGRFTEAFF. This chain connects TRBV10-2 to TRBJ1-1; a weak D match, TRBD1 (6 bases). The CDR3 spans 14 residues. Germline V gene sequence: CDR1 WSHSY, CDR2 SAAADI. Trimming shortened V by 4 bases and J by 5 bases, and 14 bases separated the two germline ends.

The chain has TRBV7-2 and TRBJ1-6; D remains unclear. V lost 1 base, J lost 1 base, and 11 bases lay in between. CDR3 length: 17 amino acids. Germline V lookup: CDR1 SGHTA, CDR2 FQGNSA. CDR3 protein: CASSLVARPSYNSPLHF. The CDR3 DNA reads TGTGCCAGCAGCTTAGTGGCAAGACCTTCCTATAATTCACCCCTCCACTTT.

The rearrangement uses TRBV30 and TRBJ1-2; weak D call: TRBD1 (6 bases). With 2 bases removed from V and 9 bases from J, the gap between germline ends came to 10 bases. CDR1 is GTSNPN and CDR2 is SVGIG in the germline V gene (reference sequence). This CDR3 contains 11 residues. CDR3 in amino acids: CAWSNRVSYTF. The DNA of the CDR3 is TGTGCCTGGAGTAACAGGGTTAGCTACACCTTC.

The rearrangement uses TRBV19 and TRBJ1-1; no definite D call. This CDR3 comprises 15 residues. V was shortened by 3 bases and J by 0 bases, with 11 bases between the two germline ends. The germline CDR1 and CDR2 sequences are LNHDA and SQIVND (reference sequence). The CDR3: CASSILRTMNTEAFF. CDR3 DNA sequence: TGTGCCAGTAGTATTCTGCGTACCATGAACACTGAAGCTTTCTTT.

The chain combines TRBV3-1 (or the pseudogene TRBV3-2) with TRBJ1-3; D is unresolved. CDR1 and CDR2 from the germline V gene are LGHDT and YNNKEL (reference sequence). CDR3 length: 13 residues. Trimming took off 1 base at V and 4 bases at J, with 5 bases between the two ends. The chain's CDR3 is CASSQGHGNTIYF. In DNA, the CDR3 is TGTGCCAGCAGCCAAGGACACGGAAACACCATATATTTT.

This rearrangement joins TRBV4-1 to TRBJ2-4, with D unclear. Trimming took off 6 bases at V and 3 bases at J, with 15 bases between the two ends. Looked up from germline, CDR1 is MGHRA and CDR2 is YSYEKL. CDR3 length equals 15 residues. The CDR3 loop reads CASSALQEFKNIQYF. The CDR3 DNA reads TGCGCCAGCAGTGCCCTCCAGGAATTCAAAAACATTCAGTACTTC.

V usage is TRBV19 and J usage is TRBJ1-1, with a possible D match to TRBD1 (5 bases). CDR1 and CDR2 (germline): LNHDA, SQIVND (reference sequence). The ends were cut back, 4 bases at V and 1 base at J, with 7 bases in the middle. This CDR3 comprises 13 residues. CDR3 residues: CASSRGENTEAFF. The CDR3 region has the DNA TGTGCCAGTAGTAGAGGGGAGAACACTGAAGCTTTCTTT.

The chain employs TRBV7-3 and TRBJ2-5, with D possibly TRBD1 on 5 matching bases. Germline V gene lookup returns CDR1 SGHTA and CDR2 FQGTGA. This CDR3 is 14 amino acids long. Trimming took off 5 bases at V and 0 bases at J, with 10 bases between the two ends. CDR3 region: CASSPPGNQETQYF. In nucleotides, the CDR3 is TGTGCCAGCAGCCCCCCAGGGAACCAAGAGACCCAGTACTTC. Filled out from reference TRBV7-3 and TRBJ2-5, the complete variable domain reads GAGVSQTPSNKVTEKGKYVELRCDPISGHTALYWYRQSLGQGPEFLIYFQGTGAADDSGLPNDRFFAVRPEGSVSTLKIQRTERGDSAVYLCASSPPGNQETQYFGPGTRLLVL.

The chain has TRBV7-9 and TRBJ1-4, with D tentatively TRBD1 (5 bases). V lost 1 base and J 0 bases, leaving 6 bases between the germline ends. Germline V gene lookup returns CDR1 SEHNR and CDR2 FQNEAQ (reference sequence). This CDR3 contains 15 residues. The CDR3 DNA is TGTGCCAGCAGCTTAGGGACAACAACTAATGAAAAACTGTTTTTT. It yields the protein CASSLGTTTNEKLFF.